What follows are 11 T cell receptor beta chains derived from one specimen sequenced in a study of neurological immune-mediated disorders. TCRdb itself ran the 5' RACE reads through MiXCR, one entry per CDR3 protein. This repertoire shows 39,000 or so distinct CDR3 sequences, 4.8% found once; its top ten account for roughly 10%. Specimen: CD4+ T cells from blood. The origin of the receptors is a man younger than 35 in good health.

This clonotype was picked up many times. The V gene is TRBV3-1, the J gene TRBJ1-2; weak D call: TRBD1 (5 bases). The CDR3 totals 14 residues. Between the trimmed V and J ends, which lost 0 bases and 7 bases, there was a span of 12 bases. Germline loops: CDR1 LGHDT, CDR2 YNNKEL (reference sequence). CDR3 region: CASSQDPQGGGYTF. The CDR3 DNA reads TGTGCCAGCAGCCAAGATCCCCAGGGTGGTGGCTACACCTTC.

This clonotype occurred many times. This rearrangement joins TRBV6-5 to TRBJ1-5; TRBD1 is a possible D gene (5 bases). This CDR3 is built from 18 residues. Germline assignment: CDR1 MNHEY and CDR2 SVGAGI. The V end was cut by 6 bases, the J end by 2 bases, with 23 bases between. CDR3 protein: CASSRTSGTILGNQPQHF. The CDR3 DNA sequence: TGTGCCAGCAGCCGAACCTCCGGGACTATCCTTGGCAATCAGCCCCAGCATTTT.

At least ten counts were recorded for this clonotype. The chain joins TRBV10-3 to TRBJ1-1; TRBD1 matches 10 bases. CDR1 is ENHRY, CDR2 SYGVKD, per germline. The CDR3 loop spans 14 amino acids. V shed 6 bases, J shed 4 bases, and the junction held 5 bases outside the gene matches. The CDR3 loop is CAIRDRGLFTEAFF. The CDR3 nucleotides read TGTGCCATCAGAGACAGGGGGCTTTTCACTGAAGCTTTCTTT.

At least ten counts were recorded for this clonotype. The rearrangement uses TRBV20-1 and TRBJ1-1; D unclear. V was clipped by 3 bases and J by 3 bases, with 11 bases between them. Germline assignment: CDR1 DFQATT and CDR2 SNEGSKA (reference sequence). The CDR3 runs to 13 residues. CDR3 in DNA: TGCAGTGCTAGGATCCCTAACCACACTGAAGCTTTCTTT. It encodes CSARIPNHTEAFF.

This clonotype was counted ten times or more. The genes are TRBV11-1 and TRBJ2-5; D may be TRBD1 (6 bases). The germline V gene has CDR1 SGHAT and CDR2 FQDESV (reference sequence). The V end lost 5 bases, the J end lost 5 bases, and 21 bases lay between the germline ends. The CDR3 is made up of 16 amino acids. The CDR3 DNA is TGTGCCAGCAGCATGGGACAACTCCGCTCCGGGGAGACCCAGTACTTC. Translated, it gives CASSMGQLRSGETQYF.

This clonotype was seen repeatedly, ten times or more. The chain is built from TRBV5-8 and TRBJ1-2; D is perhaps TRBD1 (5 bases). This CDR3 contains 14 residues. The V and J ends lost 3 bases and 8 bases respectively, with 17 bases between them. Germline V lookup: CDR1 SGHTS, CDR2 YDEGEE. The CDR3 loop reads CASSSGPGTRGYTF. In nucleotides, the CDR3 is TGTGCCAGCAGCTCGGGACCCGGGACCCGGGGCTACACCTTC.

This clonotype has ten or more counts. This chain uses TRBV7-2 with TRBJ2-5, with TRBD2 as a possible D gene (7 bases). Germline V lookup: CDR1 SGHTA, CDR2 FQGNSA. Trimming took 5 bases from V and 1 from J, leaving 20 bases between them. The CDR3 contains 17 residues. As DNA, the CDR3 is TGTGCCAGCAGCCCCCGGGTTGGCGGGGGCCCCCAAGAGACCCAGTACTTC. Protein sequence: CASSPRVGGGPQETQYF.

There are many counts of this clonotype. The V and J genes are TRBV20-1 and TRBJ2-7; 8 bases map to TRBD2. V was clipped by 7 bases and J by 0 bases; unmatched bases: 8. The CDR3 runs 14 residues. Germline assignment: CDR1 DFQATT and CDR2 SNEGSKA (reference sequence). CDR3 sequence reads: CSGGGLAPSYEQYF. The CDR3 coding sequence is TGCAGTGGAGGCGGACTAGCTCCCTCCTACGAGCAGTACTTC.

There are many counts of this clonotype. V and J are TRBV4-2 and TRBJ1-6, with 11 nucleotides matching TRBD1. CDR1 is LGHNA and CDR2 is YNFKEQ in the germline V gene. The CDR3 is 18 amino acids. Trimming cost V 3 bases and J 6 bases; bases outside gene matches: 10. The CDR3 protein is CASSQEPLGQGANSPLHF. The CDR3 DNA follows: TGTGCCAGCAGCCAGGAACCCCTCGGACAGGGGGCTAATTCACCCCTCCACTTT.

This clonotype was seen at least ten times. The chain couples TRBV10-3 to TRBJ2-2, with 8 bases fitting TRBD1. CDR3 length: 16 amino acids. Germline-derived CDR1 and CDR2 are ENHRY and SYGVKD. V lost 3 bases and J lost 2; bases outside the gene matches: 5. CDR3 sequence (DNA): TGTGCCATCAGTGACCGGGACAGGAAAAACACCGGGGAGCTGTTTTTT. Its protein product is CAISDRDRKNTGELFF.

Judged by abundance, this clonotype is medium-sized (0.01 to 0.1%). The V gene is TRBV5-1, the J gene TRBJ1-1, with TRBD1 matching 9 bases. Per the germline V gene, CDR1 is SGHRS and CDR2 is YFSETQ. The CDR3 consists of 15 residues. The ends lost 1 base at V and 8 bases at J; junction bases unmatched: 9. The CDR3 coding sequence is TGCGCCAGCAGCTTGTCGCCGGGACAGGGATGGGAAGCTTTCTTT. Protein product: CASSLSPGQGWEAFF.